This T cell receptor beta chain was recorded in a study of T-cell reconstitution after alpha-beta-depleted transplantation in children. Overall study findings and caveats: Several hundred graft clones that had expanded were reportedly the source of alpha-beta T cells about two months after transplant. From surviving recipient T cells and thymic progenitors came the high day-60 TCRbeta diversity observed in some patients.

The CDR3 is made up of 17 amino acids. Germline V gene lookup returns CDR1 SSHAT and CDR2 FNYEAQ (reference sequence). Comments on this clonotype: Its cognate antigen is unknown. An end of the junction differs from the germline gene, which may be a read error.

Using unique molecular identifiers, the investigators prepared the TCRbeta library. TCRdb re-called the PCR reads with MiXCR, one entry per CDR3 protein. The profile shows hundreds of thousands of distinct CDR3 sequences, around 16% of them singletons. V usage is TRBV7-7 and J usage is TRBJ2-2; 9 bases line up with TRBD2. This specimen was PBMCs, mostly from graft donor cells, taken 360 days after TCRalphabeta/CD19-depleted stem cell transplant. The receptor was isolated from a male patient aged 2 to 9 who had a stem cell transplant for acute lymphoblastic leukemia, so the T cells may come from the graft donor. CDR3: CASSTTLAGETTGELFF. CDR3 DNA sequence: TGTGCTAGCAGCACCACCTTAGCGGGAGAGACCACCGGGGAGCTGTTTTTT.